This T cell receptor beta chain stems from a study of blood T cell repertoires in COVID-19 (dated by TCRdb to 2018 to 2021). General notes on the study: Collaborator samples came from the United States, Italy and Spain and covered acute and convalescent phases of COVID-19. The prospective study material was composed of cDNA or gDNA derived from T cells, B-cell-depleted T cells, or PBMCs. Deeply sampled blood TCRbeta repertoires from subjects exposed to, actively infected with, or recovered from COVID-19 were included in the dataset. The repertoires were released in a freely available public database intended as a resource for research on the immune response to SARS-CoV-2. The samples were drawn from two sources: the first 160 participants of the ongoing ImmuneRACE study, and 1,200 or so subjects contributed by 6 global collaborators. A de-identified subject ID, COVID-19 status, age in years and sex were almost always included in the sample metadata. HLA class I and class II types, where available, came from metadata supplied by the sample provider rather than from assay-based typing.

General findings and caveats noted by the study authors: The quantity of clinical and demographic metadata differed by source and by participant and was supplied without curation.

The CDR3 measures 12 amino acids from cysteine to phenylalanine. Just CDR3 DNA is preserved here, 36 bases in frame from base 1. CDR1 MNHEY and CDR2 SVGAGI are derived from the germline V gene. The immunoSEQ Assay, a bias-controlled multiplex PCR, was used to amplify TCRbeta CDR3 regions from genomic DNA. The original pipeline was this. The number of nucleated cells in each sample was estimated by amplification of reference gene primers within the assay. To quantify the absolute abundance of each unique TCRbeta CDR3 rearrangement, sequence reads were collapsed and filtered. For each sample, productive Simpson clonality was calculated by taking the square root of Simpson's diversity index across productive rearrangements. TCRdb re-hosts the immuneACCESS table, in-frame sequences only. Its copies lack some clones; in the studies checked, an unresolved V gene accounts for under half of them, and the cause for the rest is not known. V and J calls and clone size are given by that table; D and trimming were obtained from the DNA. The sample contains around 150,000 clones, around four fifths of them found a single time. 2.8% of the sample lies in the top ten.

The collaborating institutions used their own protocols to collect whole blood in K2EDTA tubes. For TCRbeta analysis, collaborators shipped samples in one of three forms: frozen whole blood, isolated PBMCs, or DNA extracted from either of those sample types. This clone was picked up a small number of times. No antigen is known for it. No per-base quality is available; no much larger clone lies one base away. The chain is encoded by TRBV6-5 joined to TRBJ2-6; no D gene call is confident. The source material was peripheral blood. This clonotype was obtained from a man aged 70-80 years with acute or convalescent COVID-19. CDR3 region: CAANSGANVLTF. The DNA reads as follows: TGTGCAGCAAACTCTGGGGCCAACGTCCTGACTTTC.